Listed below are T cell receptor beta chains from one sample, sequenced in a study of cytomegalovirus exposure and HLA in healthy donors. Measured with immunoSEQ multiplex PCR; TCRdb has only the in-frame clones, and not every one. The sample table sets out about 110,000 clones. Sequenced: PBMCs. The receptors here all came from a middle-aged man in good health and CMV-seronegative. Both conserved end residues are part of each CDR3. The D gene is left open where the match is weak.

cdr3_aa,cdr3_nt,d_call,j_call,v_call
CASSVASGGTDTQYF,TGTGCCAGCAGTGTGGCTAGCGGGGGCACAGATACGCAGTATTTT,TRBD2,TRBJ2-3,TRBV2
CASSQEVAISTGELFF,TGTGCCAGCAGCCAGGAGGTCGCCATATCCACCGGGGAGCTGTTTTTT,-,TRBJ2-2,TRBV4-2
CASSLETGRNMNTEAFF,TGTGCCAGCAGCTTAGAGACAGGGAGGAACATGAACACTGAAGCTTTCTTT,TRBD1,TRBJ1-1,TRBV11-2
CASSAGQGRGTQYF,TGTGCCAGCAGCGCAGGACAGGGGAGGGGGACCCAGTACTTC,TRBD1,TRBJ2-5,TRBV7-2
CASRVTGQGSNEQFF,TGTGCCAGTAGGGTGACGGGACAGGGGTCCAATGAGCAGTTCTTC,TRBD1,TRBJ2-1,TRBV19
CASGGGQGDQPQHF,TGTGCCAGCGGGGGTGGACAGGGCGACCAGCCCCAGCATTTT,TRBD1,TRBJ1-5,TRBV2
CASSQDPGSGSSYNEQFF,TGCGCCAGCAGCCAAGATCCTGGTAGCGGGAGCTCCTACAATGAGCAGTTCTTC,TRBD2,TRBJ2-1,TRBV4-3
CASGPGQGAFNEQFF,TGCGCCAGCGGACCGGGACAGGGGGCTTTCAATGAGCAGTTCTTC,TRBD1,TRBJ2-1,TRBV5-1
CASSEASGYTGELFF,TGTGCCAGCAGTGAAGCTAGCGGGTACACCGGGGAGCTGTTTTTT,TRBD2,TRBJ2-2,TRBV2
CASSTSGGYNEQFF,TGTGCCAGCAGCACAAGCGGGGGTTACAATGAGCAGTTCTTC,TRBD2,TRBJ2-1,TRBV7-2
CASSLAGQGAFSYGYTF,TGTGCCAGCAGCTTAGCGGGACAGGGGGCCTTCAGCTATGGCTACACCTTC,TRBD1,TRBJ1-2,TRBV7-9
CASSPLDGENTEAFF,TGTGCCAGCAGCCCACTCGACGGGGAGAACACTGAAGCTTTCTTT,-,TRBJ1-1,TRBV7-2
CASSAAATFLFEQYF,TGTGCCAGCAGTGCGGCGGCAACCTTTTTGTTCGAGCAGTACTTC,-,TRBJ2-7,TRBV6-1
CASSPPFGGTEAFF,TGTGCCAGCTCACCACCGTTCGGGGGCACTGAAGCTTTCTTT,-,TRBJ1-1,TRBV18
CASTPGGGGRAEAFF,TGTGCCAGCACCCCGGGCGGGGGGGGCAGGGCTGAAGCTTTCTTT,-,TRBJ1-1,TRBV5-4
CASSYQGLTEAFF,TGTGCCAGCTCTTACCAGGGACTTACTGAAGCTTTCTTT,-,TRBJ1-1,TRBV18
CASSLGQGGEKLFF,TGCGCCAGCAGCTTGGGGCAGGGAGGCGAAAAACTGTTTTTT,-,TRBJ1-4,TRBV5-1
CASSLGGQANYEQYF,TGTGCCAGCAGCTTGGGGGGACAGGCGAACTACGAGCAGTACTTC,TRBD1,TRBJ2-7,TRBV5-4
CASSPWMGAALHF,TGTGCCAGCAGCCCTTGGATGGGGGCTGCCTTGCACTTC,-,TRBJ2-5,TRBV7-6
CASRWGQGDFSGANVLTF,TGTGCCAGCAGATGGGGACAGGGGGACTTTTCTGGGGCCAACGTCCTGACTTTC,TRBD1,TRBJ2-6,TRBV5-5
CASSLSRTASYEQYF,TGTGCCAGCAGTTTATCGAGGACAGCCTCCTACGAGCAGTACTTC,-,TRBJ2-7,TRBV27
CASSTWTATNYGYTF,TGTGCCAGTAGTACTTGGACAGCGACTAACTATGGCTACACCTTC,-,TRBJ1-2,TRBV19